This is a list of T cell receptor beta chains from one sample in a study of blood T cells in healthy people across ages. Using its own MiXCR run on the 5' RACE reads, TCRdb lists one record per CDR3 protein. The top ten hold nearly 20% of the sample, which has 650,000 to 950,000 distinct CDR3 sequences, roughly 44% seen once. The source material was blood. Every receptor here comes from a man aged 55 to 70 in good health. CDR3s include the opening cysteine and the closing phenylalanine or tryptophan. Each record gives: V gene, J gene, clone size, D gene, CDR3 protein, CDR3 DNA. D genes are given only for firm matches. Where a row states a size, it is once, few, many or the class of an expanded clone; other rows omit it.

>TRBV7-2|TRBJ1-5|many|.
CASSLGSGPNNQPQHF
TGTGCCAGCAGTTTAGGGTCCGGACCGAATAATCAGCCCCAGCATTTT
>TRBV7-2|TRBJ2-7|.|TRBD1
CASSLVTTGVHEQYF
TGTGCCAGCAGCTTAGTAACTACAGGGGTGCATGAGCAGTACTTC
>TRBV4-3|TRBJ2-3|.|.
CASSQGGSAGGTDTQYF
TGCGCCAGCAGCCAAGGGGGGTCGGCAGGAGGCACAGATACGCAGTATTTT
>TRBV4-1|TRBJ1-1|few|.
CASSHGGWVAFF
TGCGCCAGCAGCCATGGTGGATGGGTTGCTTTCTTT
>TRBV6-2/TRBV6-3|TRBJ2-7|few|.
CASSSRQDTYSYEQYF
TGTGCCAGCAGCTCTAGACAGGACACGTACTCCTACGAGCAGTACTTC
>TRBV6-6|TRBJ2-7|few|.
CASSRTALSYEQYF
TGTGCCAGCAGCCGGACAGCTCTCAGCTACGAGCAGTACTTC
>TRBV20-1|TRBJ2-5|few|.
CSAPQSREPQETQYF
TGCAGTGCTCCACAGTCGAGGGAGCCGCAAGAGACCCAGTACTTC
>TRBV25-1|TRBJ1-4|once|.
CASSPEETWSEKLFF
TGTGCCAGCAGTCCCGAAGAGACATGGAGTGAAAAACTGTTTTTT
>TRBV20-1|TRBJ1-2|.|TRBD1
CSAAPRTGLREGYTF
TGCAGTGCGGCCCCCCGGACAGGGTTACGGGAAGGCTACACCTTC
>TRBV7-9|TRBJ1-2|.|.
CASSLVPDRLFYGYTF
TGTGCCAGCAGCTTAGTACCGGACAGACTCTTCTATGGCTACACCTTC
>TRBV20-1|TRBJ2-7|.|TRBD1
CSAGRQGRYEQYF
TGCAGTGCTGGTAGACAGGGTCGGTACGAGCAGTACTTC
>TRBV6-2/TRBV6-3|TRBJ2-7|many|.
CASSYTQLAAVYEQYF
TGTGCCAGCAGTTACACCCAACTAGCTGCGGTCTACGAGCAGTACTTC
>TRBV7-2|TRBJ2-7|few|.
CASSLVGGLYEQYF
TGTGCCAGCAGCTTAGTCGGAGGTCTCTACGAGCAGTACTTC
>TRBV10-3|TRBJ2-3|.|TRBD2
CAIKSGNTDTQYF
TGTGCCATCAAAAGCGGGAACACAGATACGCAGTATTTT
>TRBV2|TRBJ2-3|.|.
CATKVLARSTDTQYF
TGTGCCACCAAGGTCCTAGCGAGAAGTACAGATACGCAGTATTTT
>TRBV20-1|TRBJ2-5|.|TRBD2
CSVVKRGHYNEQYF
TGCAGTGTAGTGAAGCGGGGGCACTACAATGAGCAGTACTTC
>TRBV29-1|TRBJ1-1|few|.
CSVAPRQAKNTEAFF
TGCAGCGTTGCACCTCGACAGGCCAAGAACACTGAAGCTTTCTTT
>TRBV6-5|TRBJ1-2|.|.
CASSYTTDNYGYTF
TGTGCCAGCAGTTACACTACAGATAACTATGGCTACACCTTC
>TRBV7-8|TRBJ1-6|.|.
CASSLWTSRNSPLHF
TGTGCCAGCAGCCTATGGACATCACGTAATTCACCCCTCCACTTT
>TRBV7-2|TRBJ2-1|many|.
CASSLDGSYNEQFF
TGTGCCAGCAGCTTGGACGGGTCCTACAATGAGCAGTTCTTC
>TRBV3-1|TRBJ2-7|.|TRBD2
CASSPGLAGGGYEQYF
TGTGCCAGCAGCCCGGGACTAGCGGGGGGCGGTTACGAGCAGTACTTC
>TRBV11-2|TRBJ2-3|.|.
CASSLEPGTTTTDTQYF
TGTGCCAGCAGCTTAGAGCCCGGGACGACTACGACAGATACGCAGTATTTT
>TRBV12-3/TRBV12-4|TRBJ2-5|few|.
CASSLDMETQYF
TGTGCCAGCAGTTTGGACATGGAGACCCAGTACTTC
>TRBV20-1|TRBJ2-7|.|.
CSASRVSQYF
TGCAGTGCCTCAAGAGTGTCCCAGTACTTC